This T cell receptor (beta chain) was sequenced in a study of glioma-infiltrating T cells after dendritic cell vaccination. This table comes from immunoSEQ multiplex PCR, and its TCRdb copy is limited to in-frame clones, with some not included. The sample carries tens of thousands of clones, 85% recorded once. This receptor was identified in a human donor with glioblastoma. Here the sequenced sample was blood, taken before dendritic cell vaccination.

This chain's CDR3 is CASSQSRATNSYEQYF. The CDR3 DNA reads TGTGCCAGCAGCCAATCCAGGGCCACTAACTCCTACGAGCAGTACTTC. V is TRBV14 and J is TRBJ2-7, with D possibly being TRBD1 (5 bases). This CDR3 region has 16 residues. Trimming stripped 2 bases from V and 0 bases from J, with 14 bases between. Germline CDR1 reads SGHDN; CDR2 reads FVKESK.